What follows describes a single T cell receptor beta chain. Per the study methods: The authors estimated nucleated cell counts from reference gene primer amplification. Assay: immunoSEQ multiplex PCR; the TCRdb copy retains only in-frame clones and omits some. V, J and clone size reflect that table, while D and trimming were determined from the DNA. The table lists 310,000 or so clones, 80% to 90% of them singletons. The record originates from a study of blood T cell repertoires in COVID-19. The overall study: Some COVID-19 samples were acute and others convalescent; all came from the United States, Italy and Spain. The analysed material was cDNA or gDNA that came from T cells, B-cell-depleted T cells, or PBMCs.

Germline CDR1 and CDR2: SEHNR and FQNEAQ (reference sequence). This CDR3 spans 13 amino acids. Trimming removed 4 bases from V and 3 bases from J, with 8 bases in between. This chain joins TRBV7-9 and TRBJ2-3; D not certain. This receptor was taken from a man younger than 35 who had recovered from COVID-19. Sequenced material: peripheral blood. The CDR3 sequence is CASSSLATDTQYF. The CDR3 nucleotides read TGTGCCAGCAGCTCCCTTGCGACAGATACGCAGTATTTT.